Reported below is one T cell receptor beta chain. Germline V gene sequence: CDR1 ENHRY, CDR2 SYGVKD. V was shortened by 0 bases and J by 5 bases, with 14 bases between the two germline ends. This CDR3 has 16 amino acids. The data originate from a study of cytomegalovirus exposure and HLA in healthy donors. Primers included in the PCR were 60 Vbeta and 13 Jbeta primers. The data were produced by immunoSEQ multiplex PCR, yet TCRdb's version contains in-frame clones alone and is incomplete. Of 200,000 to 250,000 clones in the sample, about 72% were seen once. The clonotype comes from a male donor in good health and CMV-seronegative. V usage is TRBV10-3 and J usage is TRBJ2-1; D call uncertain. Sequences were obtained from PBMCs. The CDR3 DNA reads TGTGCCATCAGTGAGTCCTTAGCCGGGTTTAACAATGAGCAGTTCTTC. It encodes CAISESLAGFNNEQFF.